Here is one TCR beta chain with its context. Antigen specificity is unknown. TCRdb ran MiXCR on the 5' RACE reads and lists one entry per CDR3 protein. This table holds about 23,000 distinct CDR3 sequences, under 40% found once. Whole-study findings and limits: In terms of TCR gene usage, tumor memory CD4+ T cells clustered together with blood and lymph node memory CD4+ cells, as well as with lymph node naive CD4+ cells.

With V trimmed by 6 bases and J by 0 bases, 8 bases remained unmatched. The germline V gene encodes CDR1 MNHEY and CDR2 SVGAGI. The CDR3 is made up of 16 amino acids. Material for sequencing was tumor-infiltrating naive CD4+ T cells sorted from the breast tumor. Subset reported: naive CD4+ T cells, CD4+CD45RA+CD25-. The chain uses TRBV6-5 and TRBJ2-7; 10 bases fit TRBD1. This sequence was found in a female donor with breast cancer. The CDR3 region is CASSPSGQGSSYEQYF. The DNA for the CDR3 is TGTGCCAGCAGCCCCTCGGGACAGGGGAGCTCCTACGAGCAGTACTTC.